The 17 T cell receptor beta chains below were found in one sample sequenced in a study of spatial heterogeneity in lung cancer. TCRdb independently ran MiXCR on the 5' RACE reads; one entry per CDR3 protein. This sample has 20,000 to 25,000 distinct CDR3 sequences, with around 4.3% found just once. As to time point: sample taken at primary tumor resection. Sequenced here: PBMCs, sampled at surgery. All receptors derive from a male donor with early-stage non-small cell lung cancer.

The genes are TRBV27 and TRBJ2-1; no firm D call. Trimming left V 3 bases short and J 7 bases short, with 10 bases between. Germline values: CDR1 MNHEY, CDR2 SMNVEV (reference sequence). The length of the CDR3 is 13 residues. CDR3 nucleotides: TGTGCCAGCAGTTTTGGTGAATGGAATGAGCAGTTCTTC. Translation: CASSFGEWNEQFF.

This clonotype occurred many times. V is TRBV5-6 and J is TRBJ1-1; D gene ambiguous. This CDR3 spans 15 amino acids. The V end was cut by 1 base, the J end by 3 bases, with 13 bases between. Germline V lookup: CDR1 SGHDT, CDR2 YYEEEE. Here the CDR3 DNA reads TGTGCCAGCAGCTTGATGGGGTCTCGAGACACTGAAGCTTTCTTT. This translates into CASSLMGSRDTEAFF. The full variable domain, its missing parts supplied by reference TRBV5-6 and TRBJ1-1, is DAGVTQSPTHLIKTRGQQVTLRCSPKSGHDTVSWYQQALGQGPQFIFQYYEEEERQRGNFPDRFSGHQFPNYSSELNVNALLLGDSALYLCASSLMGSRDTEAFFGQGTRLTVV.

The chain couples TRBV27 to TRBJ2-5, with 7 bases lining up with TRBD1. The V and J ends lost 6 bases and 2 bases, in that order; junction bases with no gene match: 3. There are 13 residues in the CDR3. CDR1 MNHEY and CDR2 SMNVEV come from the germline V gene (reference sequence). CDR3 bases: TGTGCCAGCAGGAAGGACAGGCAAGAGACCCAGTACTTC. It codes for CASRKDRQETQYF.

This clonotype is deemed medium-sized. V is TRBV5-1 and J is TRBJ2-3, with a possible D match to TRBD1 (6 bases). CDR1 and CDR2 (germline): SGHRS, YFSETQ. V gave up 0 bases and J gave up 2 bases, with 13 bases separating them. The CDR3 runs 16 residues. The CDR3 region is CASSLVTGEYTDTQYF. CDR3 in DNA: TGCGCCAGCAGCTTGGTGACAGGAGAATACACAGATACGCAGTATTTT. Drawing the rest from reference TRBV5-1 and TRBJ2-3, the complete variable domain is KAGVTQTPRYLIKTRGQQVTLSCSPISGHRSVSWYQQTPGQGLQFLFEYFSETQRNKGNFPGRFSGRQFSNSRSEMNVSTLELGDSALYLCASSLVTGEYTDTQYFGPGTRLTVL.

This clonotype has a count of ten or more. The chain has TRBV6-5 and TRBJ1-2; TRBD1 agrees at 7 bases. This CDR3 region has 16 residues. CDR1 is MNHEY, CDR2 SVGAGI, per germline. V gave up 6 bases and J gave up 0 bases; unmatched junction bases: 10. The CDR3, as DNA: TGTGCCAGCAGACCCGAGGGGGCCCGAGCTAACTATGGCTACACCTTC. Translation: CASRPEGARANYGYTF.

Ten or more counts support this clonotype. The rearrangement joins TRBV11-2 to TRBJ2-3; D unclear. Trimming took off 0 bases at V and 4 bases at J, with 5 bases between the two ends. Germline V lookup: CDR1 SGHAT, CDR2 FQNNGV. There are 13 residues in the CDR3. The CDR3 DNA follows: TGTGCCAGCAGCTTAGATCTGGCAGATACGCAGTATTTT. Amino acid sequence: CASSLDLADTQYF.

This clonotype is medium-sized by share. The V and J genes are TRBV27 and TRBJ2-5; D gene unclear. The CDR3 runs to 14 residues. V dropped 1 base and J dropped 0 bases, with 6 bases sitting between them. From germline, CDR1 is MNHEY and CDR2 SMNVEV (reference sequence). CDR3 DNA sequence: TGTGCCAGCAGTTTATATCAGAACCAAGAGACCCAGTACTTC. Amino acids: CASSLYQNQETQYF.

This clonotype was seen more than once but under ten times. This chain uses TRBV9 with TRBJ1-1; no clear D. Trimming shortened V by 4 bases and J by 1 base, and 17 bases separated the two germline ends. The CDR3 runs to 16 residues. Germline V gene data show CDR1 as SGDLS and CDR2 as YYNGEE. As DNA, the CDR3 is TGTGCCAGCAGCCCCCGCCCGGAGAGGGAGAACACTGAAGCTTTCTTT. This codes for CASSPRPERENTEAFF.

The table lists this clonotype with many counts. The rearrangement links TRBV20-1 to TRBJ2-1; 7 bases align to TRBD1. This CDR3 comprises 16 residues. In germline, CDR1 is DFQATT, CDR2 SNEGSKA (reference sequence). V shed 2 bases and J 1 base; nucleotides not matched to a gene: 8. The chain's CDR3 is CSARKGGPQSYNEQFF. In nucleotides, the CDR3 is TGCAGTGCTAGAAAAGGGGGCCCCCAATCCTACAATGAGCAGTTCTTC.

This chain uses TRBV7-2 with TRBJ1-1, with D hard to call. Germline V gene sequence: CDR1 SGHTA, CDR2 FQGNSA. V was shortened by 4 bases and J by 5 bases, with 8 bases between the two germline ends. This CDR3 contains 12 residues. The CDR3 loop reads CASSSAGTEAFF. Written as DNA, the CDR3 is TGTGCCAGCAGCTCGGCTGGGACTGAAGCTTTCTTT.

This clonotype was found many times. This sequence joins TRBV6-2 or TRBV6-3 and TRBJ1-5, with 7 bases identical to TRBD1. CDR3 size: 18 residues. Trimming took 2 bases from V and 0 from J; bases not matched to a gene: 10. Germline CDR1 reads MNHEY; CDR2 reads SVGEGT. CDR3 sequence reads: CASSYTPGTAYSNQPQHF. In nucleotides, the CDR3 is TGTGCCAGCAGTTACACCCCCGGGACAGCCTATAGCAATCAGCCCCAGCATTTT.

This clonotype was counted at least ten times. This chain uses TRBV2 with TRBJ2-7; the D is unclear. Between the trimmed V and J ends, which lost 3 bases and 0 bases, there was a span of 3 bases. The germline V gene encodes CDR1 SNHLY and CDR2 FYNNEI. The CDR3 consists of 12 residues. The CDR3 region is CASSDFSYEQYF. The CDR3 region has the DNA TGTGCCAGCAGTGACTTCTCCTACGAGCAGTACTTC. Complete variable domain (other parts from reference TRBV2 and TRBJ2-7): EPEVTQTPSHQVTQMGQEVILRCVPISNHLYFYWYRQILGQKVEFLVSFYNNEISEKSEIFDDQFSVERPDGSNFTLKIRSTKLEDSAMYFCASSDFSYEQYFGPGTRLTVT.

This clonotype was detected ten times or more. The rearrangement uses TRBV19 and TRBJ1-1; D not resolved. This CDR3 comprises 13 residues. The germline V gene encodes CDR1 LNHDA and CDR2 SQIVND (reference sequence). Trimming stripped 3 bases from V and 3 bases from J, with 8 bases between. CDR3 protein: CASSIIADTEAFF. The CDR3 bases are TGTGCCAGTAGTATTATTGCGGACACTGAAGCTTTCTTT. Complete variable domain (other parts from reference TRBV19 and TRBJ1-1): DGGITQSPKYLFRKEGQNVTLSCEQNLNHDAMYWYRQDPGQGLRLIYYSQIVNDFQKGDIAEGYSVSREKKESFPLTVTSAQKNPTAFYLCASSIIADTEAFFGQGTRLTVV.

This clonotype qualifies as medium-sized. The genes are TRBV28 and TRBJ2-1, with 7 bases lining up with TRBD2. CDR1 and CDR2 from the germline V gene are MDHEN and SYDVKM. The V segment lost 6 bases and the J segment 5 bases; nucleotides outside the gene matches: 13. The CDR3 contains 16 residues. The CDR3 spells CASSIYAGTTDNEQFF. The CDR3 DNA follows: TGTGCCAGCAGCATTTACGCCGGGACTACCGACAATGAGCAGTTCTTC.

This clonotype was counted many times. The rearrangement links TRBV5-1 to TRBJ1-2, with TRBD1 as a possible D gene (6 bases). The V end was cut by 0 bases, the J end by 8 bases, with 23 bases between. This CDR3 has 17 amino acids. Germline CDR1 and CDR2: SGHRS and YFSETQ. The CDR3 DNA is TGCGCCAGCAGCTTGGTCGTCGGGACAAGGGAAGAGGGAGGCTACACCTTC. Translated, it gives CASSLVVGTREEGGYTF.

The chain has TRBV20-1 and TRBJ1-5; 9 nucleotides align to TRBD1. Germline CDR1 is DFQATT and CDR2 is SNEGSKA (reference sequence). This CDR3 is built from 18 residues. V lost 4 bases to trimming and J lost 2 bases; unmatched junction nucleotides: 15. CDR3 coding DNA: TGCAGTGCTAAAGGTCCCGGGACAGGGAATTGGGGCAATCAGCCCCAGCATTTT. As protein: CSAKGPGTGNWGNQPQHF.

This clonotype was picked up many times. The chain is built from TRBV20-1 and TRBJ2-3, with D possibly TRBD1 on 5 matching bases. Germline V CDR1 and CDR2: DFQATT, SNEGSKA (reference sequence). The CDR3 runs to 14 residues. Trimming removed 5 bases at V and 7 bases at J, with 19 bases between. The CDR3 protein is CSARGAGFEHTQYF. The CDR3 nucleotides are TGCAGTGCTCGTGGGGCAGGATTCGAACATACGCAGTATTTT.